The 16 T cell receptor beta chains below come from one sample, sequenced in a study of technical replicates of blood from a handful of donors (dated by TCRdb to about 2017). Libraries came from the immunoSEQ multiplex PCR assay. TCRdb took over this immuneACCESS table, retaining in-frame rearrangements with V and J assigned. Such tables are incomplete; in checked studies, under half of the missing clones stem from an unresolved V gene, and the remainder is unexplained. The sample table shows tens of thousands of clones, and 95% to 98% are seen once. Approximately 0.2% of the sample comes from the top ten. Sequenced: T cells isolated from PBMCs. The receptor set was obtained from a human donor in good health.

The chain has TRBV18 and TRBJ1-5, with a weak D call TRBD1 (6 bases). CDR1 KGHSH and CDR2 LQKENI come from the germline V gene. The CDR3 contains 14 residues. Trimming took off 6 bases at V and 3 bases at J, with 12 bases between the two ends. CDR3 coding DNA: TGTGCCAGCTCCCAGGACAGCAACAATCAGCCCCAGCATTTT. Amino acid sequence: CASSQDSNNQPQHF.

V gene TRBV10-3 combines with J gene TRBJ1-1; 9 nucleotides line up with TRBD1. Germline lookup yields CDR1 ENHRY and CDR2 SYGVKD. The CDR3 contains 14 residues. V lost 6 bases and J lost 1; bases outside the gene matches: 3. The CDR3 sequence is CAIREGQGNTEAFF. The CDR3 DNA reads TGTGCCATCAGGGAGGGACAGGGGAACACTGAAGCTTTCTTT.

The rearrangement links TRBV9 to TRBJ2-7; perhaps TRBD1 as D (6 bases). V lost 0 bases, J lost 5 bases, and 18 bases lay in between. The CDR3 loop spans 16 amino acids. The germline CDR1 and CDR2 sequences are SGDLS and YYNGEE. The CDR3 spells CASSVGLTDSLDEQYF. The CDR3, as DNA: TGTGCCAGCAGCGTAGGACTGACGGACAGTCTAGACGAGCAGTACTTC.

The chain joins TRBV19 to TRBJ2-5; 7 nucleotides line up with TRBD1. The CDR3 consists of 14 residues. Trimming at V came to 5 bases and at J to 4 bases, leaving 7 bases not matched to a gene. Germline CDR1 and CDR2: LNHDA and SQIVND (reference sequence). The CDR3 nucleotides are TGTGCCAGTAGTCCTTACAGGGGCCGAGAGACCCAGTACTTC. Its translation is CASSPYRGRETQYF. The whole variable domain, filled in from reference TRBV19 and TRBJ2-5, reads DGGITQSPKYLFRKEGQNVTLSCEQNLNHDAMYWYRQDPGQGLRLIYYSQIVNDFQKGDIAEGYSVSREKKESFPLTVTSAQKNPTAFYLCASSPYRGRETQYFGPGTRLLVL.

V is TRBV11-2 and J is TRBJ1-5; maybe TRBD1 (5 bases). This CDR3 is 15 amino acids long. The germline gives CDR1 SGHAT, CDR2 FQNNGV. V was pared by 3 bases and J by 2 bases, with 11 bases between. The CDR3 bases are TGTGCCAGCAGCTTTAGGCGACAGCGCAATCAGCCCCAGCATTTT. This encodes CASSFRRQRNQPQHF.

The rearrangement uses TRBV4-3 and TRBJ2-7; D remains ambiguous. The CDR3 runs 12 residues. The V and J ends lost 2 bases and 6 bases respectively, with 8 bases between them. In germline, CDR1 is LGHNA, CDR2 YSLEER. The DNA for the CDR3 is TGCGCCAGCAGCCAAAAGACGGGCGAGCAGTACTTC. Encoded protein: CASSQKTGEQYF.

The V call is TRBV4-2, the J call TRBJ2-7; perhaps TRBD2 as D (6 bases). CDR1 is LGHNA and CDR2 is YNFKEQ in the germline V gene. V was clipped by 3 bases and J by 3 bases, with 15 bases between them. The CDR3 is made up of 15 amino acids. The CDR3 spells CASSQDVGSFYEQYF. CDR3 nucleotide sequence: TGTGCCAGCAGCCAGGATGTCGGGAGTTTCTACGAGCAGTACTTC.

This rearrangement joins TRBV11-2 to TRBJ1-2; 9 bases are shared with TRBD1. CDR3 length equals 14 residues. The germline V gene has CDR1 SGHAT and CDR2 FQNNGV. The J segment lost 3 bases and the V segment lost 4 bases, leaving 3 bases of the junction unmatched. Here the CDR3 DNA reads TGTGCCAGCAGCTGGGACAGGGAAGACTATGGCTACACCTTC. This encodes CASSWDREDYGYTF.

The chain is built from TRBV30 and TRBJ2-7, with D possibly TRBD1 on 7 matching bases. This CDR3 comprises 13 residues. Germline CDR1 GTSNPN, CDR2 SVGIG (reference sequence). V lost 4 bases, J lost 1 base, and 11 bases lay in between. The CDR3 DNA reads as TGTGCCTGGAATTCAGGGGGGTCCTACGAGCAGTACTTC. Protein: CAWNSGGSYEQYF.

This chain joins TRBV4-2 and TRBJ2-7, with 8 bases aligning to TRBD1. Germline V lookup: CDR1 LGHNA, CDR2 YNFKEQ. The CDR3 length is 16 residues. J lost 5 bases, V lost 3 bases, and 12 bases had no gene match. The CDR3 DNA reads TGTGCCAGCAGCCATTTTATGGCAGGGGGCAACCACGAGCAGTACTTC. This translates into CASSHFMAGGNHEQYF.

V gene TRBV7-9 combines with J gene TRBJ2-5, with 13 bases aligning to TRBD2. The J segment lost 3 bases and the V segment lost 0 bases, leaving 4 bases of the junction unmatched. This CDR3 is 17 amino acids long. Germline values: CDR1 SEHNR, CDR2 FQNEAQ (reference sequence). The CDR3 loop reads CASSLASGLAGEETQYF. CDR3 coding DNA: TGTGCCAGCAGCTTAGCGTCCGGACTAGCGGGAGAAGAGACCCAGTACTTC.

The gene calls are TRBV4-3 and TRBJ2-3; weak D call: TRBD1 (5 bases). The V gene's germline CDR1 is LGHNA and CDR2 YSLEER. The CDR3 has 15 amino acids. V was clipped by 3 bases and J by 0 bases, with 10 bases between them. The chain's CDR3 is CASSQRTQSTDTQYF. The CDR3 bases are TGCGCCAGCAGCCAGAGGACACAAAGCACAGATACGCAGTATTTT.

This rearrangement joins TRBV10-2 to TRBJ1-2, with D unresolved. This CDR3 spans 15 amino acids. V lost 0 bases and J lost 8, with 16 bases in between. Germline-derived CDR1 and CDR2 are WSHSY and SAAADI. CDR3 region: CASSESNVIPTGYTF. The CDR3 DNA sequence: TGCGCCAGCAGTGAGTCGAACGTCATCCCTACCGGCTACACCTTC.

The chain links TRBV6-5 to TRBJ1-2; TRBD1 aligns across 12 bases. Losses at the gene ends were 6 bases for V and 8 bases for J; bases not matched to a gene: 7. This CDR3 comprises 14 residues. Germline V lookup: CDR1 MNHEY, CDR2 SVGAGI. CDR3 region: CASSPGTGGGGYTF. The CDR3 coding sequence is TGTGCCAGCAGCCCCGGGACAGGGGGCGGAGGCTACACCTTC.

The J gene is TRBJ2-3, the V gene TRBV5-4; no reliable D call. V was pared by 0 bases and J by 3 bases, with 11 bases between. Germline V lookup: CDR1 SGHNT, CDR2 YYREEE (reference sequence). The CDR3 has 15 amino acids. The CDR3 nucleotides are TGTGCCAGCAGCTTGGTGTCCACACCTACAGATACGCAGTATTTT. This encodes CASSLVSTPTDTQYF.

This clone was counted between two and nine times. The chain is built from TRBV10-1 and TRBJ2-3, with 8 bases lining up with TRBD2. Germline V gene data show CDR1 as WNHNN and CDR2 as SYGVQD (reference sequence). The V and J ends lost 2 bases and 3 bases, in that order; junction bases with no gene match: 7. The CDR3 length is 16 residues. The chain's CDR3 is CASSERGAGETDTQYF. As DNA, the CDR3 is TGCGCCAGCAGTGAGAGGGGAGCGGGAGAAACAGATACGCAGTATTTT.